A selection of T cell receptor beta chains follows, all from one sample in a study of OX40 agonist ivuxolimab in advanced cancers. Profiled with immunoSEQ multiplex PCR; TCRdb holds only in-frame clones, not every one. Among about 22,000 clones listed, about nine tenths were seen once. The sample consisted of CD4+ or CD8+ T cells sorted from blood, taken in a trial of the OX40 agonist ivuxolimab. The receptors originated from an adult with an advanced solid tumor such as melanoma, head and neck, liver or kidney cancer. CDR3s include the opening cysteine and the closing phenylalanine or tryptophan. Fields, in order: CDR3 protein, CDR3 DNA, V gene, clone size, J gene, D gene. The D gene is left open where the match is weak. Size is omitted from some rows. Given values are once, few, many or a class for expanded clones.

cdr3_aa: CASSQSPGLQEAQYF; cdr3_nt: TGCGCCAGCAGCCAATCTCCGGGACTACAAGAGGCCCAGTACTTC; v_call: TRBV4-1; clone_size: .; j_call: TRBJ2-5; d_call: TRBD2
cdr3_aa: CASSVSTYNEQFF; cdr3_nt: TGTGCCAGCAGTGTGTCGACCTACAATGAGCAGTTCTTC; v_call: TRBV2; clone_size: .; j_call: TRBJ2-1; d_call: .
cdr3_aa: CASSRVAGEAFF; cdr3_nt: TGTGCCAGCAGCCGTGTCGCAGGTGAAGCTTTCTTT; v_call: TRBV7-3; clone_size: .; j_call: TRBJ1-1; d_call: .
cdr3_aa: CAWYSGTTEMNEQFF; cdr3_nt: TGTGCCTGGTATTCCGGGACTACAGAAATGAATGAGCAGTTCTTC; v_call: TRBV30; clone_size: .; j_call: TRBJ2-1; d_call: TRBD2
cdr3_aa: CASSEAMARDFSSGANVLTF; cdr3_nt: TGTGCCAGCAGTGAAGCAATGGCCCGGGACTTTAGCTCTGGGGCCAACGTCCTGACTTTC; v_call: TRBV2; clone_size: .; j_call: TRBJ2-6; d_call: .
cdr3_aa: CAWSGITLGQGGPNTGELFF; cdr3_nt: TGTGCCTGGAGTGGGATAACCCTGGGACAGGGGGGTCCGAACACCGGGGAGCTGTTTTTT; v_call: TRBV30; clone_size: .; j_call: TRBJ2-2; d_call: TRBD1
cdr3_aa: CASTPRGLAGGRYNEQFF; cdr3_nt: TGTGCCAGCACCCCACGGGGACTAGCGGGAGGGCGGTACAATGAGCAGTTCTTC; v_call: TRBV27; clone_size: .; j_call: TRBJ2-1; d_call: TRBD2
cdr3_aa: CASSNSGGAGELFF; cdr3_nt: TGTGCCAGCTCTAACAGCGGGGGGGCCGGGGAGCTGTTTTTT; v_call: TRBV27; clone_size: once; j_call: TRBJ2-2; d_call: TRBD2
cdr3_aa: CASSGRTGLRQDSYNEQFF; cdr3_nt: TGTGCCAGCAGCGGCCGGACAGGGTTGAGGCAAGACTCCTACAATGAGCAGTTCTTC; v_call: TRBV7-9; clone_size: .; j_call: TRBJ2-1; d_call: TRBD1
cdr3_aa: CAWSRGGETQYF; cdr3_nt: TGTGCCTGGAGTAGAGGGGGCGAGACCCAGTACTTC; v_call: TRBV30; clone_size: .; j_call: TRBJ2-5; d_call: TRBD1
cdr3_aa: CASSQPGRHVF; cdr3_nt: TGTGCCAGCAGTCAACCGGGACGGCATGTCTTC; v_call: TRBV2; clone_size: .; j_call: TRBJ2-7; d_call: .
cdr3_aa: CASSLGTGTYGYTF; cdr3_nt: TGTGCCAGCAGTCTTGGGACAGGGACATATGGCTACACCTTC; v_call: TRBV28; clone_size: .; j_call: TRBJ1-2; d_call: TRBD1
cdr3_aa: CASSQVGRFDEQYF; cdr3_nt: TGCGCCAGCAGCCAAGTAGGGAGGTTCGACGAGCAGTACTTC; v_call: TRBV4-1; clone_size: .; j_call: TRBJ2-7; d_call: .
cdr3_aa: CASSFGDRGQPQHF; cdr3_nt: TGTGCCAGCAGTTTTGGAGATCGGGGGCAGCCCCAGCATTTT; v_call: TRBV28; clone_size: .; j_call: TRBJ1-5; d_call: .
cdr3_aa: CASSQVTGGTDTQYF; cdr3_nt: TGCGCCAGCAGCCAAGTTACGGGGGGCACAGATACGCAGTATTTT; v_call: TRBV4-3; clone_size: few; j_call: TRBJ2-3; d_call: .
cdr3_aa: CASSSRDGYGYTF; cdr3_nt: TGTGCCAGCAGCAGCAGGGATGGGTATGGCTACACCTTC; v_call: TRBV5-4; clone_size: .; j_call: TRBJ1-2; d_call: .
cdr3_aa: CASSPLTGPYEQYF; cdr3_nt: TGTGCCAGCAGCCCTCTGACTGGACCCTACGAGCAGTACTTC; v_call: TRBV9; clone_size: .; j_call: TRBJ2-7; d_call: .
cdr3_aa: CASSQDITSGPYNEQFF; cdr3_nt: TGCGCCAGCAGCCAAGACATTACTAGCGGACCCTACAATGAGCAGTTCTTC; v_call: TRBV4-3; clone_size: .; j_call: TRBJ2-1; d_call: TRBD2
cdr3_aa: CASSLGLAGTDTQYF; cdr3_nt: TGCGCCAGCAGCTTGGGACTAGCGGGCACAGATACGCAGTATTTT; v_call: TRBV5-1; clone_size: medium-sized; j_call: TRBJ2-3; d_call: TRBD2
cdr3_aa: CASSFSGYDEQFF; cdr3_nt: TGTGCCAGCAGTTTCTCGGGGTACGATGAGCAGTTCTTC; v_call: TRBV7-9; clone_size: .; j_call: TRBJ2-1; d_call: .
cdr3_aa: CASRSDSPYEQYF; cdr3_nt: TGTGCCAGCAGGTCGGACAGCCCCTACGAGCAGTACTTC; v_call: TRBV7-9; clone_size: .; j_call: TRBJ2-7; d_call: .
cdr3_aa: CASSILAGSEQYF; cdr3_nt: TGTGCCAGTAGTATCCTAGCAGGCTCCGAGCAGTACTTC; v_call: TRBV19; clone_size: .; j_call: TRBJ2-7; d_call: .
cdr3_aa: CASSQTGTGGTEQYF; cdr3_nt: TGCGCCAGCAGCCAAACCGGGACAGGGGGCACCGAGCAGTACTTC; v_call: TRBV4-1; clone_size: .; j_call: TRBJ2-7; d_call: TRBD1
cdr3_aa: CSVETASSYEQYF; cdr3_nt: TGCAGCGTTGAAACAGCGAGCTCCTACGAGCAGTACTTC; v_call: TRBV29-1; clone_size: .; j_call: TRBJ2-7; d_call: .
cdr3_aa: CASSQVGQGYNEKLFF; cdr3_nt: TGTGCCAGCAGCCAAGTCGGACAGGGATATAATGAAAAACTGTTTTTT; v_call: TRBV4-2; clone_size: .; j_call: TRBJ1-4; d_call: TRBD1
cdr3_aa: CASSLQGPENTQYF; cdr3_nt: TGTGCCAGCAGCTTACAGGGCCCCGAGAATACGCAGTATTTT; v_call: TRBV7-3; clone_size: .; j_call: TRBJ2-3; d_call: .